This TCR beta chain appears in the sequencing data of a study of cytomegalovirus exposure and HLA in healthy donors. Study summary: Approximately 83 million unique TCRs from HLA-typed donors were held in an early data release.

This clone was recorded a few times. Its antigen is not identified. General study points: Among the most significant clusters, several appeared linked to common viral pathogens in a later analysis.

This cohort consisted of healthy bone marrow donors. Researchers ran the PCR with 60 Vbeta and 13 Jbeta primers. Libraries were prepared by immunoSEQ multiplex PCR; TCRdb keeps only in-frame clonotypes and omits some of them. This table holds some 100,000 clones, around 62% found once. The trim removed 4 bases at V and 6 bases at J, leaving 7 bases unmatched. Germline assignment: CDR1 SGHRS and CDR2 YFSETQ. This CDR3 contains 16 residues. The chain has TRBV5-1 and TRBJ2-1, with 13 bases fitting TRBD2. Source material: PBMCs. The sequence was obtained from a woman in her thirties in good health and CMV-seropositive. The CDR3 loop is CASSPPTSGGFNEQFF. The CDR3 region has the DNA TGCGCCAGCAGCCCGCCGACTAGCGGGGGGTTCAATGAGCAGTTCTTC.